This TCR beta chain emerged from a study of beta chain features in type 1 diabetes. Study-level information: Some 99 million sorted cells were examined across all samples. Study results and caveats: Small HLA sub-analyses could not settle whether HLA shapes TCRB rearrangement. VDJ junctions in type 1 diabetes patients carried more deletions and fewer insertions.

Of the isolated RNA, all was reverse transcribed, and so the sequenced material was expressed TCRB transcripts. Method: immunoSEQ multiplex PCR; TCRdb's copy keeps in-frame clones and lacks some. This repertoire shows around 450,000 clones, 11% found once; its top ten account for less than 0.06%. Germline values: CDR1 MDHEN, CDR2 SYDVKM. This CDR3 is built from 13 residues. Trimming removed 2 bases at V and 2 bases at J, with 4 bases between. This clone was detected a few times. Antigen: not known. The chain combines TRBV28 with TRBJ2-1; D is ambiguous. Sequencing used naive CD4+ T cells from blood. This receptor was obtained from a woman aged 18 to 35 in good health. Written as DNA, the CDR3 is TGTGCCAGCAGTTTAGACCCCTACAATGAGCAGTTCTTC. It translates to CASSLDPYNEQFF.